The 9 T cell receptor beta chains below all came from one sample that was sequenced in a study of beta chain features in type 1 diabetes. Sequencing targeted expressed TCRB transcripts, as all isolated RNA had been reverse transcribed. The table came from immunoSEQ multiplex PCR; TCRdb's copy has only in-frame clones and leaves some out. The sample holds about 150,000 clones, under 9.5% seen once. The sequencing input was central memory CD4+ T cells from blood. These TCRs come from a man between 18 and 35 years old in good health.

The chain uses TRBV5-1 and TRBJ1-1; D is unclear. CDR3 length: 12 amino acids. Germline V gene data show CDR1 as SGHRS and CDR2 as YFSETQ. The V and J ends lost 5 bases and 0 bases respectively, with 5 bases between them. CDR3 loop: CASRRVNTEAFF. CDR3 DNA: TGCGCCAGCAGGCGGGTGAACACTGAAGCTTTCTTT. Looking up the rest from reference TRBV5-1 and TRBJ1-1 gives the full variable domain: KAGVTQTPRYLIKTRGQQVTLSCSPISGHRSVSWYQQTPGQGLQFLFEYFSETQRNKGNFPGRFSGRQFSNSRSEMNVSTLELGDSALYLCASRRVNTEAFFGQGTRLTVV.

This clone was found many times. This rearrangement joins TRBV29-1 to TRBJ1-1; possibly TRBD1 for D (5 bases). Germline V gene data show CDR1 as SQVTM and CDR2 as ANQGSEA. Trimming left V 7 bases short and J 4 bases short, with 13 bases between. This CDR3 is 12 amino acids long. CDR3 residues: CSGELGGTEAFF. CDR3 in DNA: TGCAGCGGCGAACTGGGGGGCACTGAAGCTTTCTTT.

This clone appeared a few times. V is TRBV10-2 and J is TRBJ2-5; a possible D gene is TRBD1 (5 bases). This CDR3 is built from 15 residues. Trimming took off 3 bases at V and 1 base at J, with 12 bases between the two ends. The germline gives CDR1 WSHSY, CDR2 SAAADI. CDR3 region: CASSDIQGAQETQYF. DNA for the CDR3: TGCGCCAGCAGTGATATCCAGGGCGCCCAAGAGACCCAGTACTTC.

This clone was seen once. The chain links TRBV27 to TRBJ2-2; the D gene is possibly TRBD2 (6 bases). CDR3 length equals 16 residues. V was clipped by 4 bases and J by 0 bases, with 12 bases between them. CDR1 is MNHEY, CDR2 SMNVEV, per germline (reference sequence). CDR3 nucleotide sequence: TGTGCCAGCAGTTCAGCGGGTTTCGCGAACACCGGGGAGCTGTTTTTT. Protein sequence: CASSSAGFANTGELFF.

This sequence joins TRBV11-2 and TRBJ2-2; no firm D call. CDR1 SGHAT and CDR2 FQNNGV come from the germline V gene. This CDR3 region has 13 residues. With 5 bases removed from V and 7 bases from J, the gap between germline ends came to 11 bases. In DNA, the CDR3 is TGTGCCAGCAGCCCGAGGCTCGGCGGGGAGCTGTTTTTT. Protein product: CASSPRLGGELFF.

The chain uses TRBV21-1 and TRBJ1-1. TRBV21-1 is noted as a pseudogene. The CDR3 sequence is 15 residues long. CDR3 sequence: CASSKRGGLSTEAFF. CDR3 nucleotide sequence: TGTGCCAGCAGCAAACGTGGAGGGCTAAGCACTGAAGCTTTCTTT.

The sample holds many counts of this clone. The V call is TRBV15, the J call TRBJ2-1, with TRBD2 matching 10 bases. The CDR3 contains 15 residues. The germline CDR1 and CDR2 sequences are LNHNV and YYDKDF (reference sequence). Losses at the gene ends were 5 bases for V and 3 bases for J; bases not matched to a gene: 4. The CDR3 loop reads CATSSRLAGYNEQFF. For the CDR3, the DNA is TGTGCCACCAGCTCCCGACTAGCGGGCTACAATGAGCAGTTCTTC.

V and J are TRBV4-2 and TRBJ1-4, with D possibly matching TRBD1 (5 bases). The CDR3 is made up of 16 amino acids. The germline V gene has CDR1 LGHNA and CDR2 YNFKEQ. Trimming shortened V by 3 bases and J by 2 bases, and 13 bases separated the two germline ends. As DNA, the CDR3 is TGTGCCAGCAGCCAGACAGAAAAGAGCACTAATGAAAAACTGTTTTTT. This sequence encodes CASSQTEKSTNEKLFF.

This clone was counted many times. CDR3 DNA: TGTGCCACCCACAGGGACGATCAGCCCCAGCATTTT. This translates into CATHRDDQPQHF. This chain connects TRBV28 to TRBJ1-5, with D maybe TRBD1 (6 bases). V dropped 10 bases and J dropped 5 bases, with 12 bases sitting between them. The CDR3 contains 12 residues. Germline V gene lookup returns CDR1 MDHEN and CDR2 SYDVKM.